This record concerns one TCR delta chain sequence. Antigen: not known. The data were obtained in a study of Vδ1+ human thymocytes. Thymocytes were sorted as CD3+ TCRVdelta1+ TCRVdelta2- after alphabeta T cell depletion. Study findings and constraints: Highly polyclonal TRG and TRD repertoires with Gaussian CDR3 length distributions appeared in thymus.

Sequences come from RNA converted to cDNA by reverse transcription. Multiplex PCR used pooled V-gene forward primers and a constant-region reverse primer to amplify CDR3s. TCRdb made new clone calls on the multiplex PCR reads using CATT. The top ten clones hold 1.5% to 2% of a sample with under 25,000 delta-chain clones, less than 30% of them seen once. The CDR3 sequence is 20 residues long. After removal of 3 bases from V and 2 bases from J, the junction contained 16 bases not matched to a gene. Germline CDR1 and CDR2: TSWWSYY and QGS. The V gene is TRDV1, the J gene TRDJ1; TRDD3 matches at 12 bases. Sequenced material: Vdelta1+ gamma-delta thymocytes from the thymus. Subset of the sample: FACS-sorted CD3+ TCRalphabeta- TCRVdelta1+ TCRVdelta2- thymocytes. The receptor's source is a boy younger than two who had congenital heart surgery. The CDR3 DNA reads as TGTGCTCTTGGGGATCTGGGGGGGAGGTACTGGGGGATACCGACCGATAAACTCATCTTT. It codes for CALGDLGGRYWGIPTDKLIF.